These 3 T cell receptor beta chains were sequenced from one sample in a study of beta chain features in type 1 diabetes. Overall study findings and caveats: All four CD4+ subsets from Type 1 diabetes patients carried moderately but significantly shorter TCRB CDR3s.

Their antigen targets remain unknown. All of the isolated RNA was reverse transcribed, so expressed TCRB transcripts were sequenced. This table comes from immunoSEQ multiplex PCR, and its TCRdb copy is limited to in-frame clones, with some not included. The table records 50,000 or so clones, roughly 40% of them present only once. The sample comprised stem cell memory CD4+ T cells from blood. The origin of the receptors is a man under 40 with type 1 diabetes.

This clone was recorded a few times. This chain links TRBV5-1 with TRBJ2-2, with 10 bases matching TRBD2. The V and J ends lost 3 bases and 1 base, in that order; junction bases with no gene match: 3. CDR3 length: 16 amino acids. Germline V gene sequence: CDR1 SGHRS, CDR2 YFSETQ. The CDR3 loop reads CASSSLAGGNTGELFF. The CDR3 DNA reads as TGCGCCAGCAGCTCCTTAGCGGGAGGGAACACCGGGGAGCTGTTTTTT. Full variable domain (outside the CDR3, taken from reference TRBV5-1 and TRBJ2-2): KAGVTQTPRYLIKTRGQQVTLSCSPISGHRSVSWYQQTPGQGLQFLFEYFSETQRNKGNFPGRFSGRQFSNSRSEMNVSTLELGDSALYLCASSSLAGGNTGELFFGEGSRLTVL.

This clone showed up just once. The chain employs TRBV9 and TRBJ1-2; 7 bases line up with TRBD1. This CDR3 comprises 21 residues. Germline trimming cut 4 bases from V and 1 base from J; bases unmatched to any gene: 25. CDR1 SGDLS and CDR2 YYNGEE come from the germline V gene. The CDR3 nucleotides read TGTGCCAGCAGCCTCTCTGAGGACAGGCTCGATTCGAACAATAATAACTATGGCTACACCTTC. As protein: CASSLSEDRLDSNNNNYGYTF.

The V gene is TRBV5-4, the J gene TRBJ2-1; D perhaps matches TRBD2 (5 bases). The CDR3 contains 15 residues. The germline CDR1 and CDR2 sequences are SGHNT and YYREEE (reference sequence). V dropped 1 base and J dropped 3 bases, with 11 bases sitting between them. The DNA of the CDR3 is TGTGCCAGCAGCTTGAGCGCGGGCGACTACAATGAGCAGTTCTTC. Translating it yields CASSLSAGDYNEQFF.